This entry is about one T cell receptor beta chain. For sequencing, patients were chosen who had shown expansion of CD8+CD57+ cells by flow cytometry. These data come from a study of CD8+CD57+ T cells in acquired aplastic anemia. According to the study, genomic DNA was the template for TCR beta VDJ and CDR3 profiling. TCRdb reanalysed the reads using MiXCR and keeps one entry per CDR3 protein. The repertoire holds hundreds of thousands of distinct CDR3 sequences, with approximately 50% as singletons. The source of this sequence is a human donor with aplastic anemia. The specimen sequenced was sorted CD4+, CD8+, or CD8+CD57+ T cells (not recorded which) from PBMCs.

The CDR3 spells CASSFPSGQYGYTF. The CDR3 bases are TGTGCCAGCAGCTTTCCCTCGGGACAGTATGGCTACACCTTC. The gene calls are TRBV7-9 and TRBJ1-2, with 7 positions matching TRBD1. With V trimmed by 3 bases and J by 5 bases, 6 bases remained unmatched. The germline CDR1 and CDR2 sequences are SEHNR and FQNEAQ (reference sequence). The CDR3 runs 14 residues.